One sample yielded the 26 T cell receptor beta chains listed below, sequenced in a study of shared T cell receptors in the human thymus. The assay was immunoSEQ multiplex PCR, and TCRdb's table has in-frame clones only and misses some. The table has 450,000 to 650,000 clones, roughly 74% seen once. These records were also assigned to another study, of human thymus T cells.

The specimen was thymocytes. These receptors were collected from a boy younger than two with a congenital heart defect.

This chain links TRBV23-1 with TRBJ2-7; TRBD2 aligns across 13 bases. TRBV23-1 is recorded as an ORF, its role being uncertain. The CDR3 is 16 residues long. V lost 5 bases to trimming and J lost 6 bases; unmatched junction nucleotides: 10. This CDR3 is CASSVGTSGNLIEQYF. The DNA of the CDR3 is TGCGCCAGCAGTGTTGGGACTAGCGGGAACCTCATCGAGCAGTACTTC.

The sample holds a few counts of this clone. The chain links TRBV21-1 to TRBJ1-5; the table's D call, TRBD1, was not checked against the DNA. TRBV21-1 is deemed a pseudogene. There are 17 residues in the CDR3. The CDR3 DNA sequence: TGTGCCAGCAGCAACGGACAGGGGGGCTTTAGCAATCAGCCCCAGCATTTT. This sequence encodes CASSNGQGGFSNQPQHF.

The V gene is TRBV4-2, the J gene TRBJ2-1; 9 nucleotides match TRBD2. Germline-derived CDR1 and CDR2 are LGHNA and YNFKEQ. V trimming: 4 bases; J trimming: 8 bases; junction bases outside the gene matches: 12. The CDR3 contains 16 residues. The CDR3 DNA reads TGTGCCAGCAGCCCGGGGGCTAGCGGGAATCCCGATGAGCAGTTCTTC. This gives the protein CASSPGASGNPDEQFF.

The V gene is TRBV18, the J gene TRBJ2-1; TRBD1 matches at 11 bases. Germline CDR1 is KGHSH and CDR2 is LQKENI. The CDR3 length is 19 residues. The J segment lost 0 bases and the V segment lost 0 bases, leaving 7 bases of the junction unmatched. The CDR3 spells CASSPPGQGGPYSYNEQFF. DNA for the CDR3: TGTGCCAGCTCACCACCGGGACAGGGGGGCCCCTACTCCTACAATGAGCAGTTCTTC.

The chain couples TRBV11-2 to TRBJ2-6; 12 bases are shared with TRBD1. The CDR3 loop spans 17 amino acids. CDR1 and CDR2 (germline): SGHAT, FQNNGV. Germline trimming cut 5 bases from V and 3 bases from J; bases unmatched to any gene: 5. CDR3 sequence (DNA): TGTGCCAGCAGCCCCCGGGACAGGGGGCATGGGGCCAACGTCCTGACTTTC. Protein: CASSPRDRGHGANVLTF.

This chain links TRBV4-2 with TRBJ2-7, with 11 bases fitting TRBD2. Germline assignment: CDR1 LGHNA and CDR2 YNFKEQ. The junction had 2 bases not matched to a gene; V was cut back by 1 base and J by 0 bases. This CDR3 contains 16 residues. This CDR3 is CASSQGLAGNSYEQYF. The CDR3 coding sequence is TGTGCCAGCAGCCAAGGACTAGCGGGGAACTCCTACGAGCAGTACTTC.

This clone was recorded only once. Written as DNA, the CDR3 is TGTGCCAGCAGCTTACGGACAGGGTTGAGCCTCGGAGAAAAACTGTTTTTT. Protein product: CASSLRTGLSLGEKLFF. V and J are TRBV11-2 and TRBJ1-4; 8 bases are shared with TRBD1. The CDR3 covers 17 residues. Germline assignment: CDR1 SGHAT and CDR2 FQNNGV. V shed 2 bases, J shed 8 bases, and the junction held 13 bases outside the gene matches.

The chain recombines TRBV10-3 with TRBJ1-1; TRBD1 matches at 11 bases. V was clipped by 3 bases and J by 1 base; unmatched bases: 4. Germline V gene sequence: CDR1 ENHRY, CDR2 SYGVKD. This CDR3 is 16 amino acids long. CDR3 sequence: CAISDRTGGPNTEAFF. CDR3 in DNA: TGTGCCATCAGTGACAGGACAGGGGGCCCGAACACTGAAGCTTTCTTT.

DNA for the CDR3: TGTGCCAGCAGCGGAACGGGACAGGGGCAGGAGACCCAGTACTTC. It yields the protein CASSGTGQGQETQYF. The rearrangement joins TRBV5-6 to TRBJ2-5, with 10 bases identical to TRBD1. The V and J ends lost 4 bases and 5 bases, in that order; junction bases with no gene match: 8. Germline values: CDR1 SGHDT, CDR2 YYEEEE. The CDR3 sequence is 15 residues long.

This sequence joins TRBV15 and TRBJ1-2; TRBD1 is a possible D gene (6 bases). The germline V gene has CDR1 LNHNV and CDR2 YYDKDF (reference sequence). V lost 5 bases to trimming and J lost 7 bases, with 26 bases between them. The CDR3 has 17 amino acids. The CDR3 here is CATSESFMEQGSVGYTF. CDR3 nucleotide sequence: TGTGCCACCAGCGAGTCTTTTATGGAACAGGGATCTGTTGGCTACACCTTC.

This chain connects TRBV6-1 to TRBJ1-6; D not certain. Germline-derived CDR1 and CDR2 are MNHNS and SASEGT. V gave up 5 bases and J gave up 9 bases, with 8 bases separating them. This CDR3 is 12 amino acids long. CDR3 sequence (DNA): TGTGCCAGCAGTCTGAGGGTTTCACCCCTCCACTTT. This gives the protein CASSLRVSPLHF.

The CDR3 loop reads CASSPGTGDGDGGDTEAFF. The CDR3, as DNA: TGCGCCAGCAGCCCCGGGACAGGGGATGGGGATGGGGGGGACACTGAAGCTTTCTTT. The gene calls are TRBV4-3 and TRBJ1-1, with TRBD1 matching 10 bases. The CDR3 is 19 residues long. CDR1 and CDR2 from the germline V gene are LGHNA and YSLEER. V was pared by 4 bases and J by 3 bases, with 17 bases of the junction left unmatched.

CDR3 in DNA: TGTGCCAGCAGTTACAGGACAGGGGCCGAGCAGTACTTC. It translates to CASSYRTGAEQYF. The chain links TRBV6-5 to TRBJ2-7; 9 positions agree with TRBD1. Germline assignment: CDR1 MNHEY and CDR2 SVGAGI. The CDR3 contains 13 residues. The V segment lost 2 bases and the J segment 6 bases; nucleotides outside the gene matches: 2.

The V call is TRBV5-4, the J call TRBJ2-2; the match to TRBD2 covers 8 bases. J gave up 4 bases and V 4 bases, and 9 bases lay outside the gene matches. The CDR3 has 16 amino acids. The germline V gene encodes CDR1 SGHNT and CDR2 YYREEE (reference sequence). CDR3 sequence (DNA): TGTGCCAGCAGCCCCGGGAGGGGTCTCCTCACCGGGGAGCTGTTTTTT. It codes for CASSPGRGLLTGELFF.

This CDR3 reads CASSTGTSPSGTYEQYF. The CDR3 region has the DNA TGTGCCAGCAGCACAGGGACATCCCCTAGCGGGACCTACGAGCAGTACTTC. The rearrangement joins TRBV9 to TRBJ2-7; the match to TRBD2 covers 9 bases. The junction had 13 bases not matched to a gene; V was cut back by 4 bases and J by 2 bases. CDR1 is SGDLS, CDR2 YYNGEE, per germline. The CDR3 covers 17 residues.

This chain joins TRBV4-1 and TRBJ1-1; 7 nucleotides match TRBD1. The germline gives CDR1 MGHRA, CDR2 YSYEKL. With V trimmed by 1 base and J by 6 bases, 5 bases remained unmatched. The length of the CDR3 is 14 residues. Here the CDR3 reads CASSQADRAPEAFF. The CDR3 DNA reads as TGCGCCAGCAGCCAAGCAGACAGGGCCCCTGAAGCTTTCTTT.

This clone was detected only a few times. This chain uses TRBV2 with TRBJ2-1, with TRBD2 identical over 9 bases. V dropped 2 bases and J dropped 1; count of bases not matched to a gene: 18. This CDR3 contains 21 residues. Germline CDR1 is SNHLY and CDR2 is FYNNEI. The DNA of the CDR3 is TGTGCCAGCAGTGAAAGGGCGGCAGGGTTTAGCGGGAGAAGGTCCTACAATGAGCAGTTCTTC. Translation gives CASSERAAGFSGRRSYNEQFF.

CDR3 region: CSARGLFF. The DNA of the CDR3 is TGCAGTGCTAGAGGACTGTTCTTC. The rearrangement uses TRBV20-1 and TRBJ2-1, with unresolved D. The V end lost 1 base, the J end lost 15 bases, and 4 bases lay between the germline ends. CDR3 size: 8 residues. Germline V gene lookup returns CDR1 DFQATT and CDR2 SNEGSKA (reference sequence).

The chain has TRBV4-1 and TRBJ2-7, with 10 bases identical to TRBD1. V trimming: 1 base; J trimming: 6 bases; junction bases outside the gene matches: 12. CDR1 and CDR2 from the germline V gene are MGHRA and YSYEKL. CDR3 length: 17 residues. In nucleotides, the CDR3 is TGCGCCAGCAGCCAAGCCCACCCCGGGACAGGGGTAGGCGAGCAGTACTTC. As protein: CASSQAHPGTGVGEQYF.

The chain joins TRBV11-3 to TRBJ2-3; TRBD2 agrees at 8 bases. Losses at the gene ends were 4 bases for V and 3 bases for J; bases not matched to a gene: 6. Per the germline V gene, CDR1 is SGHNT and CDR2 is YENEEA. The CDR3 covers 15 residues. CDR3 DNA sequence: TGTGCCAGCAGCTGGGGGCGCGGGAGGACAGATACGCAGTATTTT. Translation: CASSWGRGRTDTQYF.

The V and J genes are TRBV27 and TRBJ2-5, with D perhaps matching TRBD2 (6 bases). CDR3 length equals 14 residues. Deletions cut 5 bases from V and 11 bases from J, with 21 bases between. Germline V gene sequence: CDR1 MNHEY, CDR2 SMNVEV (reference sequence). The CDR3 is CASSQRQGGGEQYF. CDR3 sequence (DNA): TGTGCCAGCAGTCAACGGCAGGGAGGAGGGGAGCAGTACTTC.

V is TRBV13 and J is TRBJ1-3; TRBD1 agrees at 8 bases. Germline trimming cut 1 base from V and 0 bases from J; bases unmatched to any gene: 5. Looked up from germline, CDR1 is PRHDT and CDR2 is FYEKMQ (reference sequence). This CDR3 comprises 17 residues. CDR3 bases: TGTGCCAGCAGCTTAGACGGACAGGGCCACTCTGGAAACACCATATATTTT. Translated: CASSLDGQGHSGNTIYF. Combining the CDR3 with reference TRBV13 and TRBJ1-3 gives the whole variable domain AAGVIQSPRHLIKEKRETATLKCYPIPRHDTVYWYQQGPGQDPQFLISFYEKMQSDKGSIPDRFSAQQFSDYHSELNMSSLELGDSALYFCASSLDGQGHSGNTIYFGEGSWLTVV.

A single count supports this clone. As DNA, the CDR3 is TGTGCCAGCAGCGTAGCTACGGAGAGGGAGAACTATGGCTACACCTTC. As protein: CASSVATERENYGYTF. The V call is TRBV9, the J call TRBJ1-2; D unresolved. The germline V gene has CDR1 SGDLS and CDR2 YYNGEE. V was pared by 0 bases and J by 2 bases, with 14 bases between. This CDR3 has 16 residues. Full variable domain (rest looked up from reference TRBV9 and TRBJ1-2): DSGVTQTPKHLITATGQRVTLRCSPRSGDLSVYWYQQSLDQGLQFLIQYYNGEERAKGNILERFSAQQFPDLHSELNLSSLELGDSALYFCASSVATERENYGYTFGSGTRLTVV.

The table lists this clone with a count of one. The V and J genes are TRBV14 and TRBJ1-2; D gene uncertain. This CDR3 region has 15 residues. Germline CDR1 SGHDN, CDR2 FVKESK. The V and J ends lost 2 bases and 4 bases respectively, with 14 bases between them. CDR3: CASSQRSNSFYGYTF. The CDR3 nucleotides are TGTGCCAGCAGCCAAAGGTCTAACAGCTTCTATGGCTACACCTTC.

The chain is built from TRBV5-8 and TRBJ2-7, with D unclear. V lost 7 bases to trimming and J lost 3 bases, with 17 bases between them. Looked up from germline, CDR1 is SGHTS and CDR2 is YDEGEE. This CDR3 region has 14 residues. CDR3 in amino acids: CASPPKRAFYEQYF. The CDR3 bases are TGTGCCAGCCCCCCCAAGAGAGCGTTCTACGAGCAGTACTTC.

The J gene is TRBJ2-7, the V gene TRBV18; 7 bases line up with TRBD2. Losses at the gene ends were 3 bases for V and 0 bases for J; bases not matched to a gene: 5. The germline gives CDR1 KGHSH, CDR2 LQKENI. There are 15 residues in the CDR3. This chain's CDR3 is CASSPTSAVSYEQYF. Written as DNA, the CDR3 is TGTGCCAGCTCACCCACTAGCGCTGTCTCCTACGAGCAGTACTTC.